This entry concerns a single T cell receptor (beta chain). TCRdb keeps only in-frame clones here, not all; method: immunoSEQ multiplex PCR. The sample holds some 100,000 clones, 75% to 90% seen once. The sample originates from a study of blood T cell repertoires in COVID-19. Overall study context: Sites in the United States, Italy and Spain provided acute and convalescent COVID-19 samples. The analysed material was cDNA or gDNA that came from T cells, B-cell-depleted T cells, or PBMCs.

Germline V lookup: CDR1 MGHDK, CDR2 SYGVNS. CDR3 size: 14 residues. Trimming took off 3 bases at V and 10 bases at J, with 16 bases between the two ends. The sequence derives from a human donor in a cohort sampled during active COVID-19. Sequencing input: peripheral blood. The chain joins TRBV25-1 to TRBJ2-1; TRBD2 might be the D (5 bases). As DNA, the CDR3 is TGTGCCAGCAGTGATACCCTAGCATCCAAAGAGCAGTTCTTC. Amino acid sequence: CASSDTLASKEQFF.